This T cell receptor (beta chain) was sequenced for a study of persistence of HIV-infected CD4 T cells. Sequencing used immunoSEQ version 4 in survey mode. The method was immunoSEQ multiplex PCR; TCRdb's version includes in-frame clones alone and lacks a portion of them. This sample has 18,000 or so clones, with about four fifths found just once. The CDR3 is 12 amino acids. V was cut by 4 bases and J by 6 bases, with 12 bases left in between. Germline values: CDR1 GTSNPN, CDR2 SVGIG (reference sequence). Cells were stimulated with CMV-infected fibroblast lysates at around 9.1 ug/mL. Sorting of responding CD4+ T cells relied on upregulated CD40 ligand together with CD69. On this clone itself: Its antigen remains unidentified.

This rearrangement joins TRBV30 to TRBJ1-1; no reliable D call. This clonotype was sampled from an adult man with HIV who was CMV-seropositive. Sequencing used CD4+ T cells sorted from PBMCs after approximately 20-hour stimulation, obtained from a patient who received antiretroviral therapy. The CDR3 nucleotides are TGTGCCTGGACCCGGACTGTGTCTGAAGCTTTCTTT. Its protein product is CAWTRTVSEAFF.